A selection of T cell receptor beta chains follows, all from one sample in a study of blood T cell repertoires in COVID-19. Generated by immunoSEQ multiplex PCR, the TCRdb table keeps only in-frame clones and is missing some. The sample carries about 100,000 clones, 69% recorded once. Material for sequencing was peripheral blood. These receptors originate from a man older than 75 with acute or convalescent COVID-19. CDR3s include the opening cysteine and the closing phenylalanine or tryptophan. D genes are given only for firm matches. Clone size appears in some rows only: once, few, many, or a class for an expanded clone.

D gene	V gene	J gene	clone size	CDR3 DNA	CDR3 protein
.	TRBV18	TRBJ1-1	.	TGTGCCAGCTCACCATTCGGGTACGCGAACACTGAAGCTTTCTTT	CASSPFGYANTEAFF
.	TRBV19	TRBJ2-5	.	TGTGCCAGTAGTAAGAGGGACACCCTCCAAGAGACCCAGTACTTC	CASSKRDTLQETQYF
TRBD2	TRBV19	TRBJ2-1	.	TGTGCCAGTAGTGGGGGGGGCTCCTACAATGAGCAGTTCTTC	CASSGGGSYNEQFF
TRBD2	TRBV7-9	TRBJ2-3	once	TGTGCCAGCAGCCTGGGACTAGCGGGAGGTCTGTCCCCAGATACGCAGTATTTT	CASSLGLAGGLSPDTQYF
TRBD2	TRBV7-2	TRBJ2-7	once	TGTGCCAGCAGCCGGCCGGGACTAGCGGGTTACGAGCAGTACTTC	CASSRPGLAGYEQYF
TRBD1	TRBV7-9	TRBJ2-7	.	TGTGCCAGCAGCCCGGCTCCGGGACAGGGGGAGGGCGAGCAGTACTTC	CASSPAPGQGEGEQYF
TRBD1	TRBV5-1	TRBJ2-1	.	TGCGCCAGCAGCTTTGCGGGACAGGGGATCAACGGTGAGCAGTTCTTC	CASSFAGQGINGEQFF
TRBD2	TRBV5-1	TRBJ2-2	.	TGCGCCAGCAGGGACGGGACTAGCGGAAACACCGGGGAGCTGTTTTTT	CASRDGTSGNTGELFF
TRBD2	TRBV11-3	TRBJ2-1	few	TGTGCCAGCAGCTCCGGGACTAGCGGGAGCTATGAGCAGTTCTTC	CASSSGTSGSYEQFF
.	TRBV2	TRBJ2-5	.	TGTGCCAGCACCAGGGAACAGGGCTTGAGAGAGACCCAGTACTTC	CASTREQGLRETQYF
TRBD2	TRBV6-2/TRBV6-3	TRBJ2-1	.	TGTGCCAGCAGTTACGAGGATCAGGGCGGGAGGCCATCCTACAATGAGCAGTTCTTC	CASSYEDQGGRPSYNEQFF
.	TRBV28	TRBJ2-2	.	TGTGCCAGCAGTTTGCTCCGACAGAACACCGGGGAGCTGTTTTTT	CASSLLRQNTGELFF
.	TRBV3-1/TRBV3-2	TRBJ1-6	.	TGTGCCAGCAGCCATATAGGGGATTCACCCCTCCACTTT	CASSHIGDSPLHF
TRBD2	TRBV11-2	TRBJ2-1	.	TGTGCCAGCAGAAACGGGGGGGTGTGGAATGAGCAGTTCTTC	CASRNGGVWNEQFF
.	TRBV6-5	TRBJ1-5	.	TGTGCCAGCAAGAAGGGCAGGGAACAGCCCCAGCATTTT	CASKKGREQPQHF
TRBD1	TRBV6-6	TRBJ1-1	.	TGTGCCAGCAGTACCCAGGGACAGGGGTACACTGAAGCTTTCTTT	CASSTQGQGYTEAFF